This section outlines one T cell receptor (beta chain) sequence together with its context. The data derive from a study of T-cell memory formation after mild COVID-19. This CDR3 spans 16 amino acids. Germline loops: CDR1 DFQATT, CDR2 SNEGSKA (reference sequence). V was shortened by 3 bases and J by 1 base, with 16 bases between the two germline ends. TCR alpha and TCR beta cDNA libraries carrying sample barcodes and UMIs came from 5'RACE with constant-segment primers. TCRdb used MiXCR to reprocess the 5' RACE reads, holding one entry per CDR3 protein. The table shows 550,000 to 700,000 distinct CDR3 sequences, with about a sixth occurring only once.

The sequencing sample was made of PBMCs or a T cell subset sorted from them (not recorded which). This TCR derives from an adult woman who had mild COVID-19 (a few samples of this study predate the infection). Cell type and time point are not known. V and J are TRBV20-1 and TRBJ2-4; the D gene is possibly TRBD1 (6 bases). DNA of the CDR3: TGCAGTGCTAGTAACCCGAGTACAGGGGCCAAAAACATTCAGTACTTC. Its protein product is CSASNPSTGAKNIQYF.